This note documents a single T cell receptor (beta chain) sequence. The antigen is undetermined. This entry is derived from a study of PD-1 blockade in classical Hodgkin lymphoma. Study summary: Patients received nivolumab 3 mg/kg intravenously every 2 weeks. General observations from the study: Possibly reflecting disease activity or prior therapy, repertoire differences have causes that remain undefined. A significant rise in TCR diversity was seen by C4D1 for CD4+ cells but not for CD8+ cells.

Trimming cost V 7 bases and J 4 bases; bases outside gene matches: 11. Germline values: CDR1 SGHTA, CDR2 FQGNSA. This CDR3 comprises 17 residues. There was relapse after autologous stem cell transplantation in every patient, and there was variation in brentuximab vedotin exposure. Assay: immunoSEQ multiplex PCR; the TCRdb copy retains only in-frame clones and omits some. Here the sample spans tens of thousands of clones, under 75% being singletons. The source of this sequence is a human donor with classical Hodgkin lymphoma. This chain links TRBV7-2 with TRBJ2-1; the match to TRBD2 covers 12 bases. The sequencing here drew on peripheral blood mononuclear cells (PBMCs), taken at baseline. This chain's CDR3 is CASTSTVLAGGYNEQFF. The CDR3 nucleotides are TGTGCCAGCACCAGTACGGTACTAGCGGGGGGTTACAATGAGCAGTTCTTC.